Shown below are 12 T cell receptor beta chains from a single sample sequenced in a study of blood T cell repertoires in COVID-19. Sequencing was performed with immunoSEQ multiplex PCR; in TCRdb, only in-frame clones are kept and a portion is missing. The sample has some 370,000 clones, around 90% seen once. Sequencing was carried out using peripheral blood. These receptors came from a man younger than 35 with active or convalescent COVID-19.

Here the CDR3 DNA reads TGCGCCAGCAGCCCAGGGATAACTAATGAAAAACTGTTTTTT. Amino acids: CASSPGITNEKLFF. This chain links TRBV5-1 with TRBJ1-4; a possible D gene is TRBD1 (5 bases). The germline V gene has CDR1 SGHRS and CDR2 YFSETQ. This CDR3 is 14 amino acids long. V lost 4 bases and J lost 1, with 8 bases in between.

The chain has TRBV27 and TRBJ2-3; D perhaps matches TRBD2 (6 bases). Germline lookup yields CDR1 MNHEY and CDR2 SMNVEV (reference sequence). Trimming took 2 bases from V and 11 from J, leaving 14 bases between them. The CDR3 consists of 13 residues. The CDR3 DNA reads TGTGCCAGCAGTTTACAGGGACTTAGGGAGCAGTATTTT. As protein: CASSLQGLREQYF.

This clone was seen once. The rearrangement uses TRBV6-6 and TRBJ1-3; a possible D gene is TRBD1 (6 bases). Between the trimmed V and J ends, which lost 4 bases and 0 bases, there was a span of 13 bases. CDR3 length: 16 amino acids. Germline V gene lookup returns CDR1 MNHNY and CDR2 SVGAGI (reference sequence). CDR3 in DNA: TGTGCCAGCAGTTGGGAGACAGGTGTCTCTGGAAACACCATATATTTT. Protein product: CASSWETGVSGNTIYF.

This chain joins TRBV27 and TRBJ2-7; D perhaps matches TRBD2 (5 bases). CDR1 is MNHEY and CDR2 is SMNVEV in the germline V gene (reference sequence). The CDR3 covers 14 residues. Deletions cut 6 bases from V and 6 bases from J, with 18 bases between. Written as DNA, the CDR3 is TGTGCCAGCAGCAACCGACGGGATACGGCCGAGCAGTACTTC. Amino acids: CASSNRRDTAEQYF.

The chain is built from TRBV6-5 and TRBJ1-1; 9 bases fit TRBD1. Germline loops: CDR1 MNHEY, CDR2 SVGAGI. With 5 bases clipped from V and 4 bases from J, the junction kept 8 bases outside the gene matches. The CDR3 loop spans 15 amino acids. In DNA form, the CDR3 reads TGTGCCAGCAGTCAAAAGACAGGGGGAGGCACTGAAGCTTTCTTT. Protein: CASSQKTGGGTEAFF.

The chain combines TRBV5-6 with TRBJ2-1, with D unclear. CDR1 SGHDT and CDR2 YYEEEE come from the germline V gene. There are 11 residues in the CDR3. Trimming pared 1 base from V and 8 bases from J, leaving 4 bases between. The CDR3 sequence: CASSLSYEQFF. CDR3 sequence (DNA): TGTGCCAGCAGCTTGTCGTATGAGCAGTTCTTC.

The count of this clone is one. The chain's CDR3 is CASSLDGGGAGDTQYF. The CDR3 region has the DNA TGTGCCAGCAGCTTAGATGGCGGGGGGGCCGGAGATACGCAGTATTTT. The chain is built from TRBV7-2 and TRBJ2-3; 9 bases are shared with TRBD2. This CDR3 is 16 amino acids long. Germline V CDR1 and CDR2: SGHTA, FQGNSA. V was pared by 1 base and J by 5 bases, with 7 bases of the junction left unmatched.

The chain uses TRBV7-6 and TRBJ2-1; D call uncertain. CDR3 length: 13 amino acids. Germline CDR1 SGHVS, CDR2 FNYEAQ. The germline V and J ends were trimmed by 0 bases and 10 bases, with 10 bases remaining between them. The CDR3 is CASSLALVAEQFF. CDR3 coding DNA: TGTGCCAGCAGCTTAGCCCTGGTAGCCGAGCAGTTCTTC.

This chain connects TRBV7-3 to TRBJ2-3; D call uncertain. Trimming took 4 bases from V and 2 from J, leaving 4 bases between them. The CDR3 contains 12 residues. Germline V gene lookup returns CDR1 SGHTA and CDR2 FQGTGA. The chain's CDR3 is CASSSSTDTQYF. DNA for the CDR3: TGTGCCAGCAGCTCCTCCACAGATACGCAGTATTTT.

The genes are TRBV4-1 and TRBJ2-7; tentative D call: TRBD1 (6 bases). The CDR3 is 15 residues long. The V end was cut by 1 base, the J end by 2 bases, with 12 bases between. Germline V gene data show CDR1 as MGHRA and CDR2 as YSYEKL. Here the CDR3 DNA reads TGCGCCAGCAGCCAAGTTCCAGGGGCGGCCTACGAGCAGTACTTC. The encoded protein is CASSQVPGAAYEQYF.

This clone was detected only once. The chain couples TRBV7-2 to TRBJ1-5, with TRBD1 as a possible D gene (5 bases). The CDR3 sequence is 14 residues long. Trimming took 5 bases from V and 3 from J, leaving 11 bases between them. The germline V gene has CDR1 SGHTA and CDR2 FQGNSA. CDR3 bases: TGTGCCAGCAGCGTAGACAGTTTCAATCAGCCCCAGCATTTT. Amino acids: CASSVDSFNQPQHF.

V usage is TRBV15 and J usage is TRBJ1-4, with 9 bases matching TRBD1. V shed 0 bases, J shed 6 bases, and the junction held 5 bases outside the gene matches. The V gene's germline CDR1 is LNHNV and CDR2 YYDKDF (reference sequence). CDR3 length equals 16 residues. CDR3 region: CATSRDSQGADEKLFF. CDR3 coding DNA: TGTGCCACCAGCAGAGATTCACAGGGGGCAGATGAAAAACTGTTTTTT.